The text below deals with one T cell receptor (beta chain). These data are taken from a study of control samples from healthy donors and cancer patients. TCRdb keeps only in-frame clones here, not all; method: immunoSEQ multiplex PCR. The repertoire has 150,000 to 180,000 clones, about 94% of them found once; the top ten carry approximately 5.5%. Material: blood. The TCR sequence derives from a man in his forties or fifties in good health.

The CDR3 DNA reads TGTGCCAGCAGTAGGGGGGCAACTAATGAAAAACTGTTTTTT. This sequence encodes CASSRGATNEKLFF. The chain joins TRBV28 to TRBJ1-4, with D possibly matching TRBD1 (6 bases). From germline, CDR1 is MDHEN and CDR2 SYDVKM. The CDR3 length is 14 residues. The germline V and J ends were trimmed by 5 bases and 0 bases, with 7 bases remaining between them.